The 26 T cell receptor beta chains listed next were all sequenced from one sample in a study of shared clonotypes between healthy human individuals. The assay was immunoSEQ multiplex PCR, and TCRdb's table has in-frame clones only and misses some. The sample has more than 2 million clones; more than 90% are singletons. Material: naive CD4+ T cells sorted from blood. Subset: CD45RA+ positively selected. The receptor set was obtained from a young man in good health.

CDR3 sequence reads: CASSEAGLGGVGYTF. The CDR3 DNA sequence: TGTGCCAGCAGTGAAGCGGGTTTAGGTGGGGTCGGCTACACCTTC. The chain combines TRBV2 with TRBJ1-2; D gene unclear. V lost 0 bases and J 8 bases, leaving 16 bases between the germline ends. Germline V lookup: CDR1 SNHLY, CDR2 FYNNEI. This CDR3 region has 15 residues.

The genes are TRBV19 and TRBJ1-6; D is unclear. Germline-derived CDR1 and CDR2 are LNHDA and SQIVND (reference sequence). Trimming took off 3 bases at V and 13 bases at J, with 19 bases between the two ends. The CDR3 contains 15 residues. CDR3 nucleotides: TGTGCCAGTAGTATGGGCCTATATACCATGGGGCCCCTCCACTTT. Amino acid sequence: CASSMGLYTMGPLHF.

The chain carries TRBV30 and TRBJ1-6; D uncertain. With 5 bases removed from V and 7 bases from J, the gap between germline ends came to 9 bases. The CDR3 contains 12 residues. Germline assignment: CDR1 GTSNPN and CDR2 SVGIG (reference sequence). The CDR3 spells CAWGRRNSPLHF. In nucleotides, the CDR3 is TGTGCCTGGGGACGGCGAAATTCACCCCTCCACTTT.

The chain joins TRBV6-1 to TRBJ2-7; TRBD1 matches 9 bases. V trimming: 11 bases; J trimming: 7 bases; junction bases outside the gene matches: 6. Germline V gene lookup returns CDR1 MNHNS and CDR2 SASEGT. The CDR3 consists of 11 residues. CDR3 sequence (DNA): TGTGCCGGACAGGGGCAGGGGGAGCAGTACTTC. This codes for CAGQGQGEQYF.

The chain is built from TRBV5-8 and TRBJ2-4; TRBD1 might be the D (6 bases). V was clipped by 6 bases and J by 0 bases, with 13 bases between them. The CDR3 contains 15 residues. Germline CDR1 and CDR2: SGHTS and YDEGEE. The CDR3 loop is CASNYRDIAKNIQYF. In nucleotides, the CDR3 is TGTGCCAGCAATTACCGGGACATAGCCAAAAACATTCAGTACTTC.

The chain is built from TRBV7-2 and TRBJ2-7, with 7 positions matching TRBD1. Trimming at V came to 5 bases and at J to 3 bases, leaving 7 bases not matched to a gene. Germline V gene lookup returns CDR1 SGHTA and CDR2 FQGNSA. CDR3 length: 14 residues. The DNA for the CDR3 is TGTGCCAGCAGCCGAAGGACAGGAAGCTACGAGCAGTACTTC. Encoded protein: CASSRRTGSYEQYF.

The J gene is TRBJ1-4, the V gene TRBV30; D is possibly TRBD1 (5 bases). The germline gives CDR1 GTSNPN, CDR2 SVGIG (reference sequence). The CDR3 has 14 amino acids. Trimming cost V 2 bases and J 8 bases, with 15 bases left between them. As DNA, the CDR3 is TGTGCCTGGAGTCGCATCCCTGAGGGGGAAAAACTGTTTTTT. Encoded protein: CAWSRIPEGEKLFF.

This clone was detected once. V and J are TRBV6-5 and TRBJ1-1; D may be TRBD1 (6 bases). Trimming left V 4 bases short and J 1 base short, with 10 bases between. Germline-derived CDR1 and CDR2 are MNHEY and SVGAGI. The CDR3 length is 14 residues. The CDR3: CASSSTGANTEAFF. The CDR3 DNA reads as TGTGCCAGCAGTTCGACGGGGGCGAACACTGAAGCTTTCTTT.

The chain couples TRBV30 to TRBJ1-6; 7 positions agree with TRBD1. CDR3 length: 13 amino acids. V lost 2 bases, J lost 7 bases, and 2 bases stayed unmatched. Germline CDR1 is GTSNPN and CDR2 is SVGIG (reference sequence). The CDR3 nucleotides are TGTGCCTGGAGTACCAGGGGGAATTCACCCCTCCACTTT. As protein: CAWSTRGNSPLHF.

The chain is built from TRBV6-6 and TRBJ1-2; tentative D call: TRBD1 (5 bases). Trimming removed 4 bases at V and 4 bases at J, with 13 bases between. The germline gives CDR1 MNHNY, CDR2 SVGAGI (reference sequence). The CDR3 has 14 amino acids. The CDR3 DNA reads as TGTGCCAGCAGTTTTCCCGAGGGGCTCTATGGCTACACCTTC. It yields the protein CASSFPEGLYGYTF.

V and J are TRBV18 and TRBJ1-1, with D uncertain. CDR3 length: 13 amino acids. V was shortened by 7 bases and J by 3 bases, with 12 bases between the two germline ends. The germline gives CDR1 KGHSH, CDR2 LQKENI. Here the CDR3 reads CASLVLGDTEAFF. The DNA of the CDR3 is TGTGCCAGCTTAGTTCTCGGGGACACTGAAGCTTTCTTT. Variable domain in full (rest from reference TRBV18 and TRBJ1-1): NAGVMQNPRHLVRRRGQEARLRCSPMKGHSHVYWYRQLPEEGLKFMVYLQKENIIDESGMPKERFSAEFPKEGPSILRIQQVVRGDSAAYFCASLVLGDTEAFFGQGTRLTVV.

This chain joins TRBV7-8 and TRBJ2-5, with 7 bases identical to TRBD1. V dropped 5 bases and J dropped 3; count of bases not matched to a gene: 9. Germline CDR1 and CDR2: SGHVS and FQNEAQ. This CDR3 contains 15 residues. The CDR3 sequence: CASSPPRGTEETQYF. Here the CDR3 DNA reads TGTGCCAGCAGCCCACCTCGAGGGACAGAAGAGACCCAGTACTTC. The full variable domain, rest sourced from reference TRBV7-8 and TRBJ2-5, is GAGVSQSPRYKVAKRGQDVALRCDPISGHVSLFWYQQALGQGPEFLTYFQNEAQLDKSGLPSDRFFAERPEGSVSTLKIQRTQQEDSAVYLCASSPPRGTEETQYFGPGTRLLVL.

This chain connects TRBV7-8 to TRBJ1-1; D is unresolved. From germline, CDR1 is SGHVS and CDR2 FQNEAQ. This CDR3 is built from 14 residues. Trimming cost V 1 base and J 0 bases, with 6 bases left between them. This CDR3 reads CASSLVLLNTEAFF. The CDR3 DNA sequence: TGTGCCAGCAGCTTAGTTTTGCTGAACACTGAAGCTTTCTTT. Variable domain in full (rest from reference TRBV7-8 and TRBJ1-1): GAGVSQSPRYKVAKRGQDVALRCDPISGHVSLFWYQQALGQGPEFLTYFQNEAQLDKSGLPSDRFFAERPEGSVSTLKIQRTQQEDSAVYLCASSLVLLNTEAFFGQGTRLTVV.

The rearrangement uses TRBV6-5 and TRBJ1-5; D gene ambiguous. Trimming took 10 bases from V and 6 from J, leaving 16 bases between them. Germline lookup yields CDR1 MNHEY and CDR2 SVGAGI. The CDR3 extends over 13 amino acids. This CDR3 is CATSGERGQPQHF. In nucleotides, the CDR3 is TGTGCCACCTCGGGTGAGCGGGGTCAGCCCCAGCATTTT.

CDR3 sequence reads: CASSEPTYPTGNTIYF. DNA for the CDR3: TGTGCCAGCAGTGAACCGACGTACCCGACTGGAAACACCATATATTTT. The chain uses TRBV6-1 and TRBJ1-3, with D unresolved. The CDR3 covers 16 residues. V was clipped by 2 bases and J by 2 bases, with 13 bases between them. The germline V gene has CDR1 MNHNS and CDR2 SASEGT.

Concerning this clone itself: Other DNA sequences in the same sample also yield this CDR3. This sequence joins TRBV30 and TRBJ2-1, with D unresolved. Between the trimmed V and J ends, which lost 4 bases and 4 bases, there was a span of 11 bases. The CDR3 totals 13 residues. Germline values: CDR1 GTSNPN, CDR2 SVGIG (reference sequence). CDR3 loop: CAWTSGPYNEQFF. For the CDR3, the DNA is TGTGCCTGGACCTCCGGACCTTACAATGAGCAGTTCTTC.

The CDR3 reads CASSQGGRGNTEAFF. The CDR3 bases are TGCGCCAGCAGCCAAGGAGGACGGGGGAACACTGAAGCTTTCTTT. The chain carries TRBV4-1 and TRBJ1-1; D is undetermined. In germline, CDR1 is MGHRA, CDR2 YSYEKL. The CDR3 sequence is 15 residues long. V gave up 1 base and J gave up 1 base, with 10 bases separating them.

This clone was seen just once. The identical CDR3 is also encoded by other nucleotide sequences in the sample. J is TRBJ1-5 and V is TRBV30; D possibly corresponds to TRBD1 (5 bases). With 1 base removed from V and 3 bases from J, the gap between germline ends came to 10 bases. The CDR3 contains 14 residues. In germline, CDR1 is GTSNPN, CDR2 SVGIG (reference sequence). CDR3 loop: CAWSGGTVNQPQHF. As DNA, the CDR3 is TGTGCCTGGAGTGGAGGGACGGTCAATCAGCCCCAGCATTTT.

This chain joins TRBV10-1 and TRBJ1-2; 8 nucleotides agree with TRBD1. Germline assignment: CDR1 WNHNN and CDR2 SYGVQD (reference sequence). CDR3 length: 15 residues. The ends lost 5 bases at V and 6 bases at J; junction bases unmatched: 11. The CDR3 reads CASSSTRGLLDGYTF. The CDR3 region has the DNA TGCGCCAGCAGTTCAACCAGGGGGCTTCTGGATGGCTACACCTTC.

This rearrangement joins TRBV5-4 to TRBJ1-3; D uncertain. Trimming left V 1 base short and J 0 bases short, with 2 bases between. CDR1 is SGHNT, CDR2 YYREEE, per germline (reference sequence). The CDR3 spans 13 residues. For the CDR3, the DNA is TGTGCCAGCAGCTTGCCCTCTGGAAACACCATATATTTT. It yields the protein CASSLPSGNTIYF.

The chain joins TRBV7-8 to TRBJ2-1, with 10 bases identical to TRBD2. With 1 base clipped from V and 2 bases from J, the junction kept 8 bases outside the gene matches. Germline V gene data show CDR1 as SGHVS and CDR2 as FQNEAQ. The CDR3 length is 18 residues. The CDR3, as DNA: TGTGCCAGCAGCTTAGGTTTACTAGCGGGACAACCCTACAATGAGCAGTTCTTC. Protein sequence: CASSLGLLAGQPYNEQFF. Variable domain in full (rest from reference TRBV7-8 and TRBJ2-1): GAGVSQSPRYKVAKRGQDVALRCDPISGHVSLFWYQQALGQGPEFLTYFQNEAQLDKSGLPSDRFFAERPEGSVSTLKIQRTQQEDSAVYLCASSLGLLAGQPYNEQFFGPGTRLTVL.

The chain couples TRBV18 to TRBJ2-1; D is possibly TRBD1 or TRBD2 (5 bases each). Germline assignment: CDR1 KGHSH and CDR2 LQKENI. This CDR3 is 15 amino acids long. V lost 0 bases and J 5 bases, leaving 11 bases between the germline ends. As DNA, the CDR3 is TGTGCCAGCTCACCACCGGGACCGAGCAACAATGAGCAGTTCTTC. This gives the protein CASSPPGPSNNEQFF.

This chain connects TRBV28 to TRBJ2-1, with D unresolved. Germline CDR1 and CDR2: MDHEN and SYDVKM. Trimming removed 1 base at V and 9 bases at J, with 13 bases between. This CDR3 is built from 14 residues. The CDR3 DNA reads TGTGCCAGCAGTTTATCCCGTCTTATTCCTGAGCAGTTCTTC. Its protein product is CASSLSRLIPEQFF.

In its sample, this clone was seen a few times. The rearrangement links TRBV5-1 to TRBJ2-5; 10 nucleotides agree with TRBD2. The CDR3 consists of 15 residues. Germline lookup yields CDR1 SGHRS and CDR2 YFSETQ. V was pared by 3 bases and J by 3 bases, with 5 bases of the junction left unmatched. CDR3 amino acids: CASSSSGLAEETQYF. The CDR3 DNA is TGCGCCAGCAGCTCAAGTGGACTAGCGGAAGAGACCCAGTACTTC.

The gene calls are TRBV5-4 and TRBJ1-1; 7 nucleotides line up with TRBD1. Germline CDR1 is SGHNT and CDR2 is YYREEE (reference sequence). The CDR3 length is 15 residues. J lost 6 bases, V lost 0 bases, and 8 bases had no gene match. DNA of the CDR3: TGTGCCAGCAGCTTGGAACAGGGGATGATACCTGAAGCTTTCTTT. It codes for CASSLEQGMIPEAFF.

This clone was seen a single time. The chain employs TRBV5-5 and TRBJ1-5, with no clear D. Germline loops: CDR1 SGHKS, CDR2 YYEKEE (reference sequence). The CDR3 is 13 amino acids. Trimming pared 0 bases from V and 5 bases from J, leaving 6 bases between. The CDR3 nucleotides are TGTGCCAGCAGCTTGGACAGCTATCAGCCCCAGCATTTT. As protein: CASSLDSYQPQHF.